This TCR beta chain is drawn from a study of blood T cell repertoires in COVID-19. Overall study: PBMCs, B-cell-depleted T cells, or T cells provided the cDNA or gDNA that made up the material.

The protocol was immunoSEQ multiplex PCR, while the TCRdb copy is restricted to in-frame clones and leaves out a portion. The table has some 350,000 clones, around 90% seen once. The CDR3 sequence is 14 residues long. The J segment lost 5 bases and the V segment lost 5 bases, leaving 4 bases of the junction unmatched. Per germline, CDR1 KGHSH and CDR2 LQKENI. This receptor was identified in a man between 18 and 29 years old with active or convalescent COVID-19. Specimen: peripheral blood. The chain employs TRBV18 and TRBJ1-1; 11 positions match TRBD1. The CDR3 region is CASSFGTGGTEAFF. CDR3 sequence (DNA): TGTGCCAGCTCATTCGGGACAGGGGGGACTGAAGCTTTCTTT.